The entry below describes one T cell receptor (beta chain). The sample is drawn from a study of shared clonotypes between healthy human individuals. On the study more broadly: The donors, a couple of women and a few men, were aged 18 to 49.

CDR1 SNHLY and CDR2 FYNNEI come from the germline V gene. Trimming stripped 7 bases from V and 8 bases from J, with 17 bases between. The CDR3 extends over 14 amino acids. The protocol was immunoSEQ multiplex PCR, while the TCRdb copy is restricted to in-frame clones and leaves out a portion. The data hold around 2.5 million clones, with 93% observed a single time. This rearrangement joins TRBV2 to TRBJ1-4; D unresolved. This TCR was sampled from a man aged 18 to 30 in good health. Some clones in this sample may be carry-over from other donors' samples. The sequencing input was naive CD4+ T cells from PBMCs. Described subset: CD45RA+ positively selected. The CDR3 loop reads CASNRRRADEKLFF. CDR3 DNA sequence: TGTGCCAGCAATAGAAGGAGGGCGGACGAAAAACTGTTTTTT.